The 27 T cell receptor beta chains below were found in one sample sequenced in a study of post-analysis software for immune sequencing data. Carried by the TCR beta cDNA libraries were unique molecular identifiers. In TCRdb, the PCR reads were re-called with MiXCR into one record per CDR3 protein. The table records about 430,000 distinct CDR3 sequences, more than 30% of them present only once. These receptors have no known antigen. Study results and limitations: Controls showed lower frequencies than patients for 4 or 5 TRBV segments, and TRBV5-6, TRBV5-1 and TRBV20-1 were among these.

The sequenced sample consisted of blood. All receptors come from a girl aged 2-10 years with multiple sclerosis.

CDR3 loop: CASMEASGRSNEQFF. The CDR3 coding sequence is TGTGCCAGCATGGAGGCTAGCGGGAGAAGTAATGAGCAGTTCTTC. The chain recombines TRBV14 with TRBJ2-1; 10 nucleotides line up with TRBD2. V lost 7 bases, J lost 7 bases, and 10 bases stayed unmatched. Germline V gene data show CDR1 as SGHDN and CDR2 as FVKESK. This CDR3 has 15 amino acids.

This rearrangement joins TRBV21-1 to TRBJ1-2. TRBV21-1 is a pseudogene. The CDR3 has 11 amino acids. The CDR3 DNA reads TGTGCCAGGACAGCTAACTATGGCTACACCTTC. Translation: CARTANYGYTF.

This chain connects TRBV6-6 to TRBJ2-1; D might be TRBD2 (6 bases). CDR1 MNHNY and CDR2 SVGAGI come from the germline V gene (reference sequence). The CDR3 spans 14 residues. Trimming removed 5 bases from V and 5 bases from J, with 13 bases in between. CDR3 nucleotide sequence: TGTGCCAGCAGTCATGCGCCGGGGGACAATGAGCAGTTCTTC. Residues: CASSHAPGDNEQFF.

The chain is built from TRBV7-9 and TRBJ2-5; no firm D call. The V gene's germline CDR1 is SEHNR and CDR2 FQNEAQ (reference sequence). The CDR3 has 16 residues. The V end was cut by 3 bases, the J end by 4 bases, with 18 bases between. The CDR3 loop reads CASSFETLAVGETQYF. CDR3 coding DNA: TGTGCCAGCAGCTTCGAAACTCTGGCGGTAGGAGAGACCCAGTACTTC.

V and J are TRBV6-5 and TRBJ2-5; D not certain. Trimming stripped 2 bases from V and 7 bases from J, with 11 bases between. This CDR3 comprises 13 residues. Germline values: CDR1 MNHEY, CDR2 SVGAGI. Written as DNA, the CDR3 is TGTGCCAGCAGTTACGAGCTGTTTCGGACCCAGTACTTC. Translating it yields CASSYELFRTQYF.

Only a few counts were recorded for this clonotype. The rearrangement joins TRBV5-1 to TRBJ2-7; 8 bases match TRBD2. V was clipped by 1 base and J by 3 bases; unmatched bases: 6. CDR3 length: 15 residues. Germline assignment: CDR1 SGHRS and CDR2 YFSETQ. CDR3 DNA sequence: TGCGCCAGCAGCTTGTACCGGGAGGGCCGCTACGAGCAGTACTTC. Encoded protein: CASSLYREGRYEQYF. The complete variable domain, with remaining parts taken from reference TRBV5-1 and TRBJ2-7, reads KAGVTQTPRYLIKTRGQQVTLSCSPISGHRSVSWYQQTPGQGLQFLFEYFSETQRNKGNFPGRFSGRQFSNSRSEMNVSTLELGDSALYLCASSLYREGRYEQYFGPGTRLTVT.

In this sample, this clonotype is medium-sized. The chain joins TRBV5-1 to TRBJ2-2; no reliable D call. Trimming took off 2 bases at V and 3 bases at J, with 11 bases between the two ends. Germline values: CDR1 SGHRS, CDR2 YFSETQ. This CDR3 spans 15 amino acids. CDR3 protein: CASSFRTWDTGELFF. CDR3 DNA sequence: TGCGCCAGCAGCTTCCGGACGTGGGACACCGGGGAGCTGTTTTTT.

This clonotype was seen more than once but under ten times. The V call is TRBV28, the J call TRBJ2-5, with a possible D match to TRBD1 (6 bases). The J call is doubtful: the DNA matches TRBJ2-7 better. Germline V gene sequence: CDR1 MDHEN, CDR2 SYDVKM. The CDR3 covers 14 residues. Written as DNA, the CDR3 is TGTGCCAGCAGAGAAACAGGGTTGGTGGACGAGCAGTACTTC. Translation gives CASRETGLVDEQYF.

The DNA for the CDR3 is TGTGCCAGCAGTGACCGACAGGGAATACTAGCCAAAAACATTCAGTACTTC. Translating it yields CASSDRQGILAKNIQYF. The chain carries TRBV2 and TRBJ2-4, with 7 bases lining up with TRBD1. With V trimmed by 3 bases and J by 0 bases, 8 bases remained unmatched. Per germline, CDR1 SNHLY and CDR2 FYNNEI. The length of the CDR3 is 17 residues.

The gene calls are TRBV7-8 and TRBJ2-5; D unresolved. V lost 4 bases to trimming and J lost 5 bases, with 8 bases between them. CDR3 size: 12 residues. Germline values: CDR1 SGHVS, CDR2 FQNEAQ. CDR3 sequence: CASSWSAETQYF. DNA of the CDR3: TGTGCCAGCAGCTGGTCAGCGGAGACCCAGTACTTC.

This clonotype was recorded a few times. The chain combines TRBV15 with TRBJ2-6; maybe TRBD2 (5 bases). Germline V CDR1 and CDR2: LNHNV, YYDKDF (reference sequence). The V gene lost 4 bases and the J gene lost 2 bases, with 9 bases spanning the gap. The CDR3 has 15 amino acids. CDR3 coding DNA: TGTGCCACCAGCACCGCCGGGACTGGGGCCAACGTCCTGACTTTC. It yields the protein CATSTAGTGANVLTF.

This clonotype has only a few counts. The genes are TRBV5-1 and TRBJ2-7, with 9 bases lining up with TRBD2. The CDR3 contains 16 residues. Germline trimming cut 0 bases from V and 2 bases from J; bases unmatched to any gene: 6. Germline V gene data show CDR1 as SGHRS and CDR2 as YFSETQ. The CDR3 protein is CASSLDPSGEPYEQYF. CDR3 in DNA: TGCGCCAGCAGCTTGGACCCTAGCGGGGAACCCTACGAGCAGTACTTC.

V is TRBV5-6 and J is TRBJ2-1, with D unclear. The germline CDR1 and CDR2 sequences are SGHDT and YYEEEE. Trimming stripped 5 bases from V and 6 bases from J, with 9 bases between. The CDR3 length is 12 residues. Here the CDR3 reads CASSLLPNEQFF. The CDR3 nucleotides read TGTGCCAGCAGTTTGCTCCCCAATGAGCAGTTCTTC.

The sample holds a few counts of this clonotype. CDR3 nucleotides: TGTGCCAGCAGTTTATTTTTGGGTAACGAGGGGGCGCCGGAGACCCAGTACTTC. Translation gives CASSLFLGNEGAPETQYF. V usage is TRBV28 and J usage is TRBJ2-5; 7 bases agree with TRBD1. V shed 1 base, J shed 5 bases, and the junction held 16 bases outside the gene matches. This CDR3 has 18 residues. Germline V gene sequence: CDR1 MDHEN, CDR2 SYDVKM. The variable domain in full, with the rest retrieved from reference TRBV28 and TRBJ2-5, is DVKVTQSSRYLVKRTGEKVFLECVQDMDHENMFWYRQDPGLGLRLIYFSYDVKMKEKGDIPEGYSVSREKKERFSLILESASTNQTSMYLCASSLFLGNEGAPETQYFGPGTRLLVL.

This clonotype was recorded a few times. The chain joins TRBV28 to TRBJ2-3; 7 bases are a match to TRBD1. V trimming: 6 bases; J trimming: 0 bases; junction bases outside the gene matches: 3. The CDR3 is 14 residues long. Germline lookup yields CDR1 MDHEN and CDR2 SYDVKM. In DNA, the CDR3 is TGTGCCAGCAGGCCGGGACAGAGCACAGATACGCAGTATTTT. Protein: CASRPGQSTDTQYF.

V usage is TRBV4-3 and J usage is TRBJ2-7, with 10 bases aligning to TRBD1. V shed 0 bases, J shed 7 bases, and the junction held 6 bases outside the gene matches. From germline, CDR1 is LGHNA and CDR2 YSLEER. There are 15 residues in the CDR3. The CDR3 DNA is TGCGCCAGCAGCCAAGAGTGGGACAGGGGCATAGAGCAGTACTTC. As protein: CASSQEWDRGIEQYF.

V and J are TRBV7-6 and TRBJ2-5; TRBD2 is a possible D gene (7 bases). Germline V gene lookup returns CDR1 SGHVS and CDR2 FNYEAQ. The CDR3 contains 13 residues. V lost 1 base and J lost 7, with 10 bases in between. CDR3 loop: CASSLGRGRTQYF. The CDR3, as DNA: TGTGCCAGCAGCTTAGGGCGGGGGCGGACCCAGTACTTC.

This clonotype was counted between two and nine times. The chain links TRBV6-5 to TRBJ2-5; D is tentatively TRBD1 or TRBD2 (5 bases each). The CDR3 totals 14 residues. Deletions cut 0 bases from V and 4 bases from J, with 9 bases between. Germline V gives CDR1 MNHEY, CDR2 SVGAGI. CDR3 sequence (DNA): TGTGCCAGCAGTTACTCGAGTGGGGGAGAGACCCAGTACTTC. It translates to CASSYSSGGETQYF.

The sample holds a few counts of this clonotype. V gene TRBV7-3 combines with J gene TRBJ2-7; maybe TRBD1 (5 bases). CDR3 length: 13 amino acids. The germline V gene encodes CDR1 SGHTA and CDR2 FQGTGA. Trimming removed 4 bases at V and 6 bases at J, with 13 bases between. In nucleotides, the CDR3 is TGTGCCAGCAGCTCGACAGATCCGGGCGAGCAGTACTTC. Its translation is CASSSTDPGEQYF.

This sequence joins TRBV29-1 and TRBJ2-7; D is uncertain. Germline V lookup: CDR1 SQVTM, CDR2 ANQGSEA. Trimming took off 5 bases at V and 5 bases at J, with 7 bases between the two ends. The CDR3 spans 10 residues. The CDR3 sequence is CSVSENEQYF. The CDR3 nucleotides are TGCAGCGTTTCGGAGAACGAGCAGTACTTC.

This clonotype occurred a few times. The chain couples TRBV7-2 to TRBJ1-2, with D possibly being TRBD1 (5 bases). The V gene lost 5 bases and the J gene lost 2 bases, with 21 bases spanning the gap. CDR1 is SGHTA, CDR2 FQGNSA, per germline. The CDR3 is made up of 17 amino acids. CDR3: CASSPGWVGGRNYGYTF. The CDR3 DNA follows: TGTGCCAGCAGCCCAGGGTGGGTTGGGGGAAGAAACTATGGCTACACCTTC.

The chain uses TRBV11-2 and TRBJ2-7; D is ambiguous. Looked up from germline, CDR1 is SGHAT and CDR2 is FQNNGV. Trimming shortened V by 1 base and J by 3 bases, and 13 bases separated the two germline ends. CDR3 size: 15 residues. The CDR3 spells CASSLGPQPFYEQYF. CDR3 nucleotide sequence: TGTGCCAGCAGCTTAGGCCCGCAACCCTTCTACGAGCAGTACTTC.

The V call is TRBV6-1, the J call TRBJ2-6; D not certain. Germline V gives CDR1 MNHNS, CDR2 SASEGT. The CDR3 length is 15 residues. Trimming removed 6 bases from V and 1 base from J, with 10 bases in between. DNA for the CDR3: TGTGCCAGCAGGCACACAGAGTCTGGGGCCAACGTCCTGACTTTC. It translates to CASRHTESGANVLTF.

There are a few counts of this clonotype. V usage is TRBV20-1 and J usage is TRBJ2-7; tentatively, D is TRBD1 (6 bases). This CDR3 spans 14 amino acids. Germline CDR1 is DFQATT and CDR2 is SNEGSKA (reference sequence). V lost 6 bases to trimming and J lost 2 bases, with 17 bases between them. CDR3 sequence (DNA): TGCAGTGCCATCGTCAGGGGACAAGCCTACGAGCAGTACTTC. Amino acids: CSAIVRGQAYEQYF.

This clonotype was seen a handful of times. V and J are TRBV6-2 or TRBV6-3 and TRBJ1-2; possible D gene TRBD1, 6 bases. CDR3 length equals 14 residues. From germline, CDR1 is MNHEY and CDR2 SVGEGT. Trimming took 11 bases from V and 3 from J, leaving 19 bases between them. CDR3 nucleotides: TGTGCCTCCACCAACAGGGCTCGAGACTATGGCTACACCTTC. Amino acid sequence: CASTNRARDYGYTF.

V and J are TRBV5-1 and TRBJ2-3; 14 bases are a match to TRBD2. The CDR3 length is 19 residues. The V gene's germline CDR1 is SGHRS and CDR2 YFSETQ. V lost 1 base, J lost 2 bases, and 9 bases stayed unmatched. CDR3 in DNA: TGCGCCAGCAGCTTGCAGCCCGGACTAGCGGGAGGAAACACAGATACGCAGTATTTT. This sequence encodes CASSLQPGLAGGNTDTQYF.

This clonotype was detected only a few times. The CDR3 DNA sequence: TGTGCCACCAGTGATTTTGGCCATGAGCAGTTCTTC. Protein sequence: CATSDFGHEQFF. The J gene is TRBJ2-1, the V gene TRBV24-1; D not certain. The CDR3 has 12 residues. With 1 base removed from V and 8 bases from J, the gap between germline ends came to 5 bases. Per the germline V gene, CDR1 is KGHDR and CDR2 is SFDVKD.